The T cell receptor (beta chain) described here comes from a study of cytomegalovirus exposure and HLA in healthy donors. Study-wide results and caveats: Earlier findings revealed that most TCR beta V segments proved productive either about 87% or about 30% of the time. V- and J-gene trimming of TCR beta was linked (in a later analysis) to a missense DCLRE1C variant. By a later analysis, the bulk of CMV-associated TCR beta chains appeared HLA-restricted. It was taken for granted in presence/absence analyses that sequencing depth across donors was roughly uniform.

Details on this clone: Antigen unknown.

The CDR3 has 16 residues. The V and J ends lost 5 bases and 1 base respectively, with 15 bases between them. In germline, CDR1 is MNHEY, CDR2 SMNVEV (reference sequence). It was with 60 Vbeta and 13 Jbeta primers that the PCR ran. Libraries were prepared by immunoSEQ multiplex PCR; TCRdb keeps only in-frame clonotypes and omits some of them. This sample contains some 64,000 clones. The V call is TRBV27, the J call TRBJ2-1; D is possibly TRBD1 (6 bases). The receptor comes from a woman aged 25 to 39 in good health and CMV-seronegative. Specimen: PBMCs. CDR3 in amino acids: CASSNVGAPSYNEQFF. CDR3 nucleotides: TGTGCCAGCAGTAACGTGGGGGCACCTTCCTACAATGAGCAGTTCTTC.